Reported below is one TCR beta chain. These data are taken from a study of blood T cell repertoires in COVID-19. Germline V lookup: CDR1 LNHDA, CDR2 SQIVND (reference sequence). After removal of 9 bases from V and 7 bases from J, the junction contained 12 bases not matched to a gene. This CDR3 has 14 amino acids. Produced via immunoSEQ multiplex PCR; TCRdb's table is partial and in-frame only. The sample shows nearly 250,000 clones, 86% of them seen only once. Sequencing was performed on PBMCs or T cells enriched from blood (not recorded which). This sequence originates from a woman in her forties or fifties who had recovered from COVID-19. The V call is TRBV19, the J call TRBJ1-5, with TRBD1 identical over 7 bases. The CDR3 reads CASTPTGYIQPQHF. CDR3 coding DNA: TGTGCCAGCACACCGACAGGGTACATCCAGCCCCAGCATTTT. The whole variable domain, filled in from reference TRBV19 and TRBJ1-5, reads DGGITQSPKYLFRKEGQNVTLSCEQNLNHDAMYWYRQDPGQGLRLIYYSQIVNDFQKGDIAEGYSVSREKKESFPLTVTSAQKNPTAFYLCASTPTGYIQPQHFGDGTRLSIL.